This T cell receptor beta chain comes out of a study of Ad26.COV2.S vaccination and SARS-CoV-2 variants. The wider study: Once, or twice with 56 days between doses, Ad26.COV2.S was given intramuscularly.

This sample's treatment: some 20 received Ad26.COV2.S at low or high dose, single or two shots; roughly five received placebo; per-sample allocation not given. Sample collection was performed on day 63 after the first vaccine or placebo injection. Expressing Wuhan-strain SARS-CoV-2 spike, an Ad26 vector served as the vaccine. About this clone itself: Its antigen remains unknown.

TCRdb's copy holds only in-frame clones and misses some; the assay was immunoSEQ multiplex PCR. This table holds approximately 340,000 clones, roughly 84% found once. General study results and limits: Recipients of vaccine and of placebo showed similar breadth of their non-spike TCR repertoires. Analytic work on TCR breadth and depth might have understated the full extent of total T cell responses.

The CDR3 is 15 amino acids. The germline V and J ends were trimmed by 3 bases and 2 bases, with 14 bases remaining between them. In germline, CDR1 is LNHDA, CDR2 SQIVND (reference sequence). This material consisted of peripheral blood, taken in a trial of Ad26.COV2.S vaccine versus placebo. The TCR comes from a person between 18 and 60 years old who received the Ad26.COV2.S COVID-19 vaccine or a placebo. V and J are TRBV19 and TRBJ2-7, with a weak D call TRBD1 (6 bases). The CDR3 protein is CASSMSQGRTYEQYF. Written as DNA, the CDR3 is TGTGCCAGTAGTATGTCCCAGGGGAGAACCTACGAGCAGTACTTC.